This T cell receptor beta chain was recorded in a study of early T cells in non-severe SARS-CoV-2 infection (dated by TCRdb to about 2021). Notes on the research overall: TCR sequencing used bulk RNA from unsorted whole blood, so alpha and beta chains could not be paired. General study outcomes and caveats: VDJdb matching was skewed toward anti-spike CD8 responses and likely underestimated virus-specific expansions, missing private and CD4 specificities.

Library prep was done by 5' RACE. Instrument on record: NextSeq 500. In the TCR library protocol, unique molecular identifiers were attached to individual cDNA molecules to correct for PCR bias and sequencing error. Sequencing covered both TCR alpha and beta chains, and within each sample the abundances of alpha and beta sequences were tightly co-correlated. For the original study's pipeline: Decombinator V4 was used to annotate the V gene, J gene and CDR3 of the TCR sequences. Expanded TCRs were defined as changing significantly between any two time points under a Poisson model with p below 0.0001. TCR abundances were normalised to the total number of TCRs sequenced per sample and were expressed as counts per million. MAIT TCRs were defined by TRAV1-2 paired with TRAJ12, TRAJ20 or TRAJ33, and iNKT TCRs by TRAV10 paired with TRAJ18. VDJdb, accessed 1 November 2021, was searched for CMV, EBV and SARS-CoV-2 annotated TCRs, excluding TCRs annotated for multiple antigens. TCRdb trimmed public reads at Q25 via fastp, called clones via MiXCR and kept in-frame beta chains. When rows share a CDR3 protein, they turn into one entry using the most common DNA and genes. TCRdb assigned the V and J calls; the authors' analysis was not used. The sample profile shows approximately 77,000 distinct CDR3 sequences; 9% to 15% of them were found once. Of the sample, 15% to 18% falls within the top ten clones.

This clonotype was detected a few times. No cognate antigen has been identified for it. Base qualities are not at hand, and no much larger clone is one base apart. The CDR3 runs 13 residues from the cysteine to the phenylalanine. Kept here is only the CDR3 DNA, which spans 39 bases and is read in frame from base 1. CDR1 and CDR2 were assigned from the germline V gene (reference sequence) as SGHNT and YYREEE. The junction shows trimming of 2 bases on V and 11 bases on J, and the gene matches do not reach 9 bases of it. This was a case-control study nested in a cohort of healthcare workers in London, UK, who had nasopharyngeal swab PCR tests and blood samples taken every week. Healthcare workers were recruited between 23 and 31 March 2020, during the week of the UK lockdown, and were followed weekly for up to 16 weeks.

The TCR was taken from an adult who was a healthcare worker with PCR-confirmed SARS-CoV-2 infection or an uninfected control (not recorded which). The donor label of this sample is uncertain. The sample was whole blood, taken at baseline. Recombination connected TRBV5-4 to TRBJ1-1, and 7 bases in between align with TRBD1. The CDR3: CASSFDLQGTAFF. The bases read TGTGCCAGCAGCTTTGACCTACAGGGGACGGCTTTCTTT. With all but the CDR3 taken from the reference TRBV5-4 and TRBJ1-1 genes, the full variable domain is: ETGVTQSPTHLIKTRGQQVTLRCSSQSGHNTVSWYQQALGQGPQFIFQYYREEENGRGNFPPRFSGLQFPNYSSELNVNALELDDSALYLCASSFDLQGTAFFGQGTRLTVV.